This T cell receptor beta chain emerged from a study of cytomegalovirus exposure and HLA in healthy donors. Amplification used 60 Vbeta primers and 13 Jbeta primers. Method: immunoSEQ multiplex PCR; TCRdb's copy keeps in-frame clones and lacks some. Altogether roughly 180,000 clones are present, roughly 79% being singletons, with the ten largest covering approximately 1.2%. As regards this clone: The antigen is not known.

V was pared by 4 bases and J by 0 bases, with 14 bases between. This CDR3 has 16 residues. Study-wide results and caveats: Using the classifier, cytomegalovirus status was reportedly diagnosed with high specificity and sensitivity.

The sequenced sample consisted of PBMCs. The origin of this receptor is a man between 25 and 39 years old in good health and CMV-seronegative. This chain connects TRBV23-1 to TRBJ2-3; D may be TRBD2 (6 bases). TRBV23-1 is an open reading frame whose function is uncertain. The CDR3 DNA sequence: TGCGCCAGCAGTCTCCCGGACGGGACTAGCACAGATACGCAGTATTTT. This gives the protein CASSLPDGTSTDTQYF.